This TCR beta chain was captured by sequencing in a study of T cell responses to AZD1222 COVID-19 vaccine. The CDR3 is made up of 13 amino acids. The ends lost 10 bases at V and 3 bases at J; junction bases unmatched: 6. CDR1 is ENHRY and CDR2 is SYGVKD in the germline V gene. Data came from immunoSEQ multiplex PCR; TCRdb stores just in-frame clones and leaves some out. Of around 99,000 clones in the sample, roughly 90% were seen once. General observations from the study: A reported finding is that nearly half of spike-specific TCRs target unmutated variant regions.

Concerning this clone itself: Its antigen remains unknown.

The clonotype was recovered from an adult who received the AZD1222 COVID-19 vaccine. Sample: peripheral blood, taken 28 days after the second AZD1222 dose. The gene calls are TRBV10-3 and TRBJ2-3; 8 bases are shared with TRBD1. Written as DNA, the CDR3 is TGTGCCACCGGTGGACAGGGAACAGATACGCAGTATTTT. Protein sequence: CATGGQGTDTQYF.